What follows are 26 T cell receptor beta chains derived from one specimen sequenced in a study of control samples from healthy donors and cancer patients. Libraries were prepared by immunoSEQ multiplex PCR; TCRdb keeps only in-frame clonotypes and omits some of them. The sample lists roughly 170,000 clones; approximately 86% were seen once. The sample taken for sequencing was blood. Receptors were obtained from a woman younger than 45 in good health.

This rearrangement joins TRBV19 to TRBJ1-5, with D possibly being TRBD1 (5 bases). Trimming removed 1 base from V and 6 bases from J, with 7 bases in between. Germline CDR1 reads LNHDA; CDR2 reads SQIVND (reference sequence). The CDR3 length is 13 residues. The CDR3 coding sequence is TGTGCCAGTAGTATAGTAAGGGGTCAGCCCCAGCATTTT. Translated, it gives CASSIVRGQPQHF.

This chain joins TRBV10-2 and TRBJ1-5; 8 bases agree with TRBD1. This CDR3 has 17 residues. Germline loops: CDR1 WSHSY, CDR2 SAAADI. Trimming cost V 3 bases and J 4 bases; bases outside gene matches: 11. The CDR3 region has the DNA TGCGCCAGCAGTGACAGTAGGACAGGGCTCGCAAATCAGCCCCAGCATTTT. The encoded protein is CASSDSRTGLANQPQHF.

The J gene is TRBJ2-5, the V gene TRBV4-2; 15 nucleotides line up with TRBD2. Germline V gene data show CDR1 as LGHNA and CDR2 as YNFKEQ. V shed 3 bases, J shed 5 bases, and the junction held 7 bases outside the gene matches. CDR3 length: 17 residues. CDR3 sequence: CASSQAGLAGGPETQYF. DNA of the CDR3: TGTGCCAGCAGCCAGGCCGGACTAGCGGGAGGGCCTGAGACCCAGTACTTC.

The V call is TRBV7-8, the J call TRBJ1-2; 9 bases are a match to TRBD1. Trimming took 1 base from V and 4 from J; bases not matched to a gene: 19. This CDR3 spans 20 amino acids. Looked up from germline, CDR1 is SGHVS and CDR2 is FQNEAQ. CDR3 DNA: TGTGCCAGCAGCTTAGATTATATAGGACAGGGGAGGTCGGGAACCTATGGCTACACCTTC. Its protein product is CASSLDYIGQGRSGTYGYTF.

The V call is TRBV15, the J call TRBJ1-2; D may be TRBD1 (5 bases). Trimming shortened V by 1 base and J by 1 base, and 13 bases separated the two germline ends. Per the germline V gene, CDR1 is LNHNV and CDR2 is YYDKDF (reference sequence). The CDR3 has 16 residues. In DNA form, the CDR3 reads TGTGCCACCAGCAGAGGGGGCGGAAAGAATAACTATGGCTACACCTTC. It specifies CATSRGGGKNNYGYTF.

The chain joins TRBV5-1 to TRBJ1-5; D is unresolved. The germline CDR1 and CDR2 sequences are SGHRS and YFSETQ. The CDR3 contains 15 residues. V lost 1 base and J 7 bases, leaving 15 bases between the germline ends. The CDR3 here is CASSLIGEKGQPQHF. Written as DNA, the CDR3 is TGCGCCAGCAGCTTGATTGGGGAGAAGGGCCAGCCCCAGCATTTT. Full variable domain (outside the CDR3, taken from reference TRBV5-1 and TRBJ1-5): KAGVTQTPRYLIKTRGQQVTLSCSPISGHRSVSWYQQTPGQGLQFLFEYFSETQRNKGNFPGRFSGRQFSNSRSEMNVSTLELGDSALYLCASSLIGEKGQPQHFGDGTRLSIL.

This chain uses TRBV6-5 with TRBJ1-2, with 10 bases aligning to TRBD1. Germline V gives CDR1 MNHEY, CDR2 SVGAGI. There are 14 residues in the CDR3. Trimming cost V 6 bases and J 7 bases; bases outside gene matches: 8. CDR3: CASRAGTGATGYTF. The CDR3 DNA sequence: TGTGCCAGCAGAGCCGGGACAGGGGCAACTGGCTACACCTTC.

The chain employs TRBV5-1 and TRBJ1-3; perhaps TRBD1 as D (6 bases). From germline, CDR1 is SGHRS and CDR2 YFSETQ. There are 18 residues in the CDR3. Between the trimmed V and J ends, which lost 0 bases and 0 bases, there was a span of 16 bases. The CDR3 sequence is CASSLDLQGLNSGNTIYF. CDR3 bases: TGCGCCAGCAGCTTGGACTTACAGGGCCTTAACTCTGGAAACACCATATATTTT.

The chain is built from TRBV24-1 and TRBJ2-1, with 8 bases that match TRBD2. Germline CDR1 is KGHDR and CDR2 is SFDVKD. V lost 4 bases, J lost 0 bases, and 4 bases stayed unmatched. This CDR3 comprises 16 residues. The CDR3 loop reads CATSDSGLASYNEQFF. The CDR3 DNA sequence: TGTGCCACCAGTGACTCCGGACTAGCCTCCTACAATGAGCAGTTCTTC.

This clone was counted a few times. The V gene is TRBV6-2 or TRBV6-3, the J gene TRBJ1-6; the match to TRBD1 covers 9 bases. CDR3 length equals 16 residues. Per germline, CDR1 MNHEY and CDR2 SVGEGT. V shed 2 bases, J shed 6 bases, and the junction held 5 bases outside the gene matches. CDR3 region: CASSYGTGSSNSPLHF. For the CDR3, the DNA is TGTGCCAGCAGTTACGGGACAGGGAGTAGTAATTCACCCCTCCACTTT.

The genes are TRBV5-4 and TRBJ1-4, with a tentative D call TRBD1 (6 bases). In germline, CDR1 is SGHNT, CDR2 YYREEE (reference sequence). The CDR3 spans 16 residues. Between the trimmed V and J ends, which lost 0 bases and 4 bases, there was a span of 13 bases. The CDR3 nucleotides are TGTGCCAGCAGCTTGGTCCCAGGGGCGGTTAATGAAAAACTGTTTTTT. Translation gives CASSLVPGAVNEKLFF. The whole variable domain, remainder taken from reference TRBV5-4 and TRBJ1-4, is ETGVTQSPTHLIKTRGQQVTLRCSSQSGHNTVSWYQQALGQGPQFIFQYYREEENGRGNFPPRFSGLQFPNYSSELNVNALELDDSALYLCASSLVPGAVNEKLFFGSGTQLSVL.

CDR3 residues: CASSPKAKNIQYF. CDR3 in DNA: TGTGCCAGCAGTCCTAAGGCCAAAAACATTCAGTACTTC. The chain combines TRBV6-5 with TRBJ2-4, with D unclear. CDR3 length: 13 residues. V gave up 5 bases and J gave up 1 base, with 6 bases separating them. The V gene's germline CDR1 is MNHEY and CDR2 SVGAGI.

The chain joins TRBV9 to TRBJ2-3; 11 bases fit TRBD2. V trimming: 4 bases; J trimming: 4 bases; junction bases outside the gene matches: 5. CDR1 and CDR2 from the germline V gene are SGDLS and YYNGEE. This CDR3 comprises 15 residues. CDR3 bases: TGTGCCAGCAGCCCCGGACTAGCGGGTTCAGATACGCAGTATTTT. This codes for CASSPGLAGSDTQYF.

The V call is TRBV28, the J call TRBJ2-7, with 7 bases identical to TRBD1. CDR3 length equals 13 residues. Germline values: CDR1 MDHEN, CDR2 SYDVKM. The junction had 6 bases not matched to a gene; V was cut back by 6 bases and J by 4 bases. The CDR3 DNA is TGTGCCAGCAGGTCAGGGGGTCCGTACGAGCAGTACTTC. This encodes CASRSGGPYEQYF.

This clone was detected only once. The rearrangement links TRBV13 to TRBJ2-4; maybe TRBD2 (5 bases). The V end was cut by 4 bases, the J end by 0 bases, with 13 bases between. The CDR3 covers 16 residues. Germline values: CDR1 PRHDT, CDR2 FYEKMQ (reference sequence). In DNA, the CDR3 is TGTGCCAGCAGCTCGCGTGGGAGACTAGCCAAAAACATTCAGTACTTC. It encodes CASSSRGRLAKNIQYF.

On this clone: Other DNA sequences of this sample code for an identical CDR3. DNA of the CDR3: TGCGCCAGCAGCTACCCAGCGGGGGGGCCGGGGGCCGGGGAGCTGTTTTTT. Residues: CASSYPAGGPGAGELFF. This chain uses TRBV5-1 with TRBJ2-2; 10 bases align to TRBD2. The CDR3 extends over 17 amino acids. Germline V lookup: CDR1 SGHRS, CDR2 YFSETQ. With 3 bases clipped from V and 6 bases from J, the junction kept 11 bases outside the gene matches. Drawing the rest from reference TRBV5-1 and TRBJ2-2, the complete variable domain is KAGVTQTPRYLIKTRGQQVTLSCSPISGHRSVSWYQQTPGQGLQFLFEYFSETQRNKGNFPGRFSGRQFSNSRSEMNVSTLELGDSALYLCASSYPAGGPGAGELFFGEGSRLTVL.

The genes are TRBV28 and TRBJ1-4; D possibly corresponds to TRBD1 (5 bases). This CDR3 has 18 residues. CDR1 and CDR2 from the germline V gene are MDHEN and SYDVKM. Between the trimmed V and J ends, which lost 2 bases and 0 bases, there was a span of 16 bases. The CDR3 here is CASSLNRGVFATNEKLFF. For the CDR3, the DNA is TGTGCCAGCAGTTTAAACCGGGGGGTTTTTGCAACTAATGAAAAACTGTTTTTT.

This chain uses TRBV24-1 with TRBJ2-5; D may be TRBD1 or TRBD2 (6 bases each). V lost 4 bases, J lost 4 bases, and 15 bases lay in between. CDR3 length equals 15 residues. Germline V CDR1 and CDR2: KGHDR, SFDVKD. CDR3 protein: CATSEGGGGRETQYF. Written as DNA, the CDR3 is TGTGCCACCAGTGAGGGCGGTGGGGGGCGAGAGACCCAGTACTTC.

This sequence joins TRBV7-2 and TRBJ2-3, with TRBD1 matching over 7 bases. Trimming at V came to 0 bases and at J to 0 bases, leaving 3 bases not matched to a gene. The CDR3 loop spans 16 amino acids. Germline values: CDR1 SGHTA, CDR2 FQGNSA. The CDR3 sequence is CASSLAGQISTDTQYF. CDR3 in DNA: TGTGCCAGCAGCTTAGCGGGACAGATTAGCACAGATACGCAGTATTTT.

A word on this clone: One end of the junction fails to match germline, which may point to a read error. The V and J genes are TRBV7-7 and TRBJ2-2, with D unclear. Looked up from germline, CDR1 is SSHAT and CDR2 is FNYEAQ (reference sequence). The CDR3 contains 11 residues. This chain's CDR3 is CASSSHGELFF. CDR3 sequence (DNA): TGTGCTAGCAGCTCTCACGGGGAGCTGTTTTTT. Full variable domain (outside the CDR3, taken from reference TRBV7-7 and TRBJ2-2): GAGVSQSPRYKVTKRGQDVTLRCDPISSHATLYWYQQALGQGPEFLTYFNYEAQPDKSGLPSDRFSAERPEGSISTLTIQRTEQRDSAMYRCASSSHGELFFGEGSRLTVL.

The chain recombines TRBV19 with TRBJ2-5, with D possibly matching TRBD1 (6 bases). The CDR3 spans 14 residues. The germline gives CDR1 LNHDA, CDR2 SQIVND (reference sequence). Trimming stripped 3 bases from V and 6 bases from J, with 14 bases between. For the CDR3, the DNA is TGTGCCAGTAGTATGACAGGCGTTGGACAGACCCAGTACTTC. Encoded protein: CASSMTGVGQTQYF.

The chain couples TRBV7-9 to TRBJ2-5, with unresolved D. The germline gives CDR1 SEHNR, CDR2 FQNEAQ (reference sequence). The CDR3 covers 16 residues. V lost 5 bases and J lost 3, with 19 bases in between. The CDR3 is CASSPLFERVKETQYF. The CDR3 nucleotides read TGTGCCAGCAGCCCACTCTTCGAACGCGTGAAAGAGACCCAGTACTTC.

The chain couples TRBV5-6 to TRBJ1-2; 7 bases line up with TRBD1. The germline V gene encodes CDR1 SGHDT and CDR2 YYEEEE. The J segment lost 4 bases and the V segment lost 4 bases, leaving 19 bases of the junction unmatched. This CDR3 spans 18 amino acids. The CDR3 region is CASSPRQGVIESLYGYTF. CDR3 sequence (DNA): TGTGCCAGCAGCCCCCGACAGGGTGTAATAGAGTCGCTCTATGGCTACACCTTC. The full variable domain, its missing parts supplied by reference TRBV5-6 and TRBJ1-2, is DAGVTQSPTHLIKTRGQQVTLRCSPKSGHDTVSWYQQALGQGPQFIFQYYEEEERQRGNFPDRFSGHQFPNYSSELNVNALLLGDSALYLCASSPRQGVIESLYGYTFGSGTRLTVV.

This clone was seen more than once but under ten times. This rearrangement joins TRBV28 to TRBJ2-2; tentatively, D is TRBD2 (5 bases). Germline loops: CDR1 MDHEN, CDR2 SYDVKM. V was trimmed by 1 base and J by 5 bases, leaving 14 bases between them. The CDR3 totals 16 residues. The CDR3 loop reads CASSLFAGRHTGELFF. The CDR3, as DNA: TGTGCCAGCAGTTTATTTGCGGGTAGACATACCGGGGAGCTGTTTTTT.

The rearrangement links TRBV5-5 to TRBJ2-2; weak D call: TRBD2 (5 bases). V lost 0 bases and J 1 base, leaving 7 bases between the germline ends. The CDR3 totals 15 residues. In germline, CDR1 is SGHKS, CDR2 YYEKEE (reference sequence). CDR3 DNA sequence: TGTGCCAGCAGCTTGGCCGGAGGGAACACCGGGGAGCTGTTTTTT. Translated: CASSLAGGNTGELFF.

The CDR3 DNA follows: TGTGCCAGCAGCTTATATAAGGGGACAGGGGTTGGTGGGGCCAACGTCCTGACTTTC. Its protein product is CASSLYKGTGVGGANVLTF. The rearrangement links TRBV11-2 to TRBJ2-6; 10 bases are shared with TRBD1. This CDR3 has 19 residues. Looked up from germline, CDR1 is SGHAT and CDR2 is FQNNGV. Trimming took 2 bases from V and 3 from J; bases not matched to a gene: 10. The variable domain in full, completed from reference TRBV11-2 and TRBJ2-6, reads EAGVAQSPRYKIIEKRQSVAFWCNPISGHATLYWYQQILGQGPKLLIQFQNNGVVDDSQLPKDRFSAERLKGVDSTLKIQPAKLEDSAVYLCASSLYKGTGVGGANVLTFGAGSRLTVL.